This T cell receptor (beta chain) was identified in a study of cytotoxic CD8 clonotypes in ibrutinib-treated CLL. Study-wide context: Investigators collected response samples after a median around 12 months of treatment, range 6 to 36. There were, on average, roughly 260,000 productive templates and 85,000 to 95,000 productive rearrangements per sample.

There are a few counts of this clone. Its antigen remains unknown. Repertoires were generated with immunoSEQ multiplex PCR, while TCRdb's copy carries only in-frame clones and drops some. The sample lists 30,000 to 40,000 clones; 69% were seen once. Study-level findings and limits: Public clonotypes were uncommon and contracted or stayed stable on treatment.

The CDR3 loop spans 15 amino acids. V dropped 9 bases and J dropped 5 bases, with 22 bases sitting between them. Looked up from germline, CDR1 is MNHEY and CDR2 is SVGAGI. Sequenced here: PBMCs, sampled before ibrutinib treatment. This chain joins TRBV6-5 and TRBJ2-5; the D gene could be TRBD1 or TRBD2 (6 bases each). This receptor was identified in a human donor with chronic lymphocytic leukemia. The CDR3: CASRGTRRGRETQYF. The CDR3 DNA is TGTGCCAGTAGGGGTACACGAAGGGGGAGGGAGACCCAGTACTTC.